This record looks at one TCR beta chain sequence and its context. The data stem from a study of blood T cell repertoires in COVID-19. Per the original data handling: Estimates of nucleated cell counts were drawn from the amplification of reference gene primers. Assay used: immunoSEQ multiplex PCR; TCRdb lists only in-frame clones, some missing. The V and J calls and clone size are taken from that table; D and trimming were inferred from the DNA. In the table there are 100,000 to 150,000 clones, around 84% of which are singletons. Germline V gene sequence: CDR1 SEHNR, CDR2 FQNEAQ (reference sequence). Trimming removed 2 bases from V and 5 bases from J, with 7 bases in between. The CDR3 extends over 13 amino acids.

Sequencing input: PBMCs or T cells enriched from blood (not recorded which). This sequence joins TRBV7-9 and TRBJ1-5, with unresolved D. The TCR originated in a man in his forties or fifties with acute COVID-19. The chain's CDR3 is CASSLQADQPQHF. For the CDR3, the DNA is TGTGCCAGCAGCTTACAGGCTGATCAGCCCCAGCATTTT.